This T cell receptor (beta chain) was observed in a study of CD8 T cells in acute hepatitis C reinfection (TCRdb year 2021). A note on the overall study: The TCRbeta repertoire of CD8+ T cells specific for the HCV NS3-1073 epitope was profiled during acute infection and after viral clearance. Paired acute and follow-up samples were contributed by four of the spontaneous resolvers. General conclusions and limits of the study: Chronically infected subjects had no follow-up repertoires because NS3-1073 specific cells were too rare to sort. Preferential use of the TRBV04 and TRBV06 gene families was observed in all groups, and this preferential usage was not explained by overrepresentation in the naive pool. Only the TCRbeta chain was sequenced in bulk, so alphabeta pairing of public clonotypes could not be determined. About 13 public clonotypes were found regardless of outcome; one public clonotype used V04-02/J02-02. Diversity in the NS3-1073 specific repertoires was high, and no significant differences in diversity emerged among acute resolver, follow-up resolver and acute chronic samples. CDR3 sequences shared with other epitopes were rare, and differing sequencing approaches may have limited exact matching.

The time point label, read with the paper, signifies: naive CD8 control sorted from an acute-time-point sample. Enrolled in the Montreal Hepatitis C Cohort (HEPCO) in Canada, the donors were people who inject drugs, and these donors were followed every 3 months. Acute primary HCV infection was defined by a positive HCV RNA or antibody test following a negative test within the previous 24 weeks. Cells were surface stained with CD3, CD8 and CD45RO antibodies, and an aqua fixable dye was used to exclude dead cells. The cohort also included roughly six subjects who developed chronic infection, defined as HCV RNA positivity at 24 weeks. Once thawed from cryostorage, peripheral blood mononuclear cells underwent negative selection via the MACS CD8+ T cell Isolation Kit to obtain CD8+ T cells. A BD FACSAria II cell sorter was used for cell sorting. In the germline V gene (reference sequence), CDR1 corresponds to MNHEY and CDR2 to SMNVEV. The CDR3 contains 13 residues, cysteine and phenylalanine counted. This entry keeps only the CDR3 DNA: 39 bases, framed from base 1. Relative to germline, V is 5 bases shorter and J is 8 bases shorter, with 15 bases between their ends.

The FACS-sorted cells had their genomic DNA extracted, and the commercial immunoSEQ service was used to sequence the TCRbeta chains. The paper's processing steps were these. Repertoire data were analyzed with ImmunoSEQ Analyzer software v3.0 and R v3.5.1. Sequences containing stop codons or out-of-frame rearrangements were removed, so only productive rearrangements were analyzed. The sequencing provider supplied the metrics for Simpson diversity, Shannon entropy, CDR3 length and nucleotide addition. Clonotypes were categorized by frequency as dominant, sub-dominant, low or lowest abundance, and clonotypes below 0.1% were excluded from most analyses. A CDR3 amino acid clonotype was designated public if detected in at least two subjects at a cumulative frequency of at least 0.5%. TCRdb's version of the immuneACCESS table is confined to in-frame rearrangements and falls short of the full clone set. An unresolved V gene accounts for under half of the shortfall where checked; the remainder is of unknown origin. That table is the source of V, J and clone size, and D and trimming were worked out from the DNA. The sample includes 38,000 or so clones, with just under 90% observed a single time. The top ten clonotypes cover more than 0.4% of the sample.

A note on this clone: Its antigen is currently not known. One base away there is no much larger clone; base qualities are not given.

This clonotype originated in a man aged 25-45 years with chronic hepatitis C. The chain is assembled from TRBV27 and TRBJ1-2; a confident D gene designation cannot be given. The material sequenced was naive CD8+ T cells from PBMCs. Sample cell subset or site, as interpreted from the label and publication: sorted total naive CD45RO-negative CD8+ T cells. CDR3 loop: CASSPYSLGGYTF. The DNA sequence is TGTGCCAGCAGTCCATATAGTCTGGGAGGCTACACCTTC.